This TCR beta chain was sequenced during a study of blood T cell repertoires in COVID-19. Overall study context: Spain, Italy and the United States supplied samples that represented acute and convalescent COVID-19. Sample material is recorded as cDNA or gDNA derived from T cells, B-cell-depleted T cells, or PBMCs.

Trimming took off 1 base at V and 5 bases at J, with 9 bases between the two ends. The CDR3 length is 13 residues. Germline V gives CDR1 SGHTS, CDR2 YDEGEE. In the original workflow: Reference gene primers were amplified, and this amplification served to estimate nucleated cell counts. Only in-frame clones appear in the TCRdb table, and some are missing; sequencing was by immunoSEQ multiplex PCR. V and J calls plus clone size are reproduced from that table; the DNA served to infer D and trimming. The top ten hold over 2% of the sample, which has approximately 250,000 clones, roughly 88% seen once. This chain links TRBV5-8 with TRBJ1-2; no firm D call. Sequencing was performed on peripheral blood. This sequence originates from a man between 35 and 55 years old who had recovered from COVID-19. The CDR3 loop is CASSLSGRYGYTF. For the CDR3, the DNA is TGTGCCAGCAGCTTGTCCGGGAGGTATGGCTACACCTTC.